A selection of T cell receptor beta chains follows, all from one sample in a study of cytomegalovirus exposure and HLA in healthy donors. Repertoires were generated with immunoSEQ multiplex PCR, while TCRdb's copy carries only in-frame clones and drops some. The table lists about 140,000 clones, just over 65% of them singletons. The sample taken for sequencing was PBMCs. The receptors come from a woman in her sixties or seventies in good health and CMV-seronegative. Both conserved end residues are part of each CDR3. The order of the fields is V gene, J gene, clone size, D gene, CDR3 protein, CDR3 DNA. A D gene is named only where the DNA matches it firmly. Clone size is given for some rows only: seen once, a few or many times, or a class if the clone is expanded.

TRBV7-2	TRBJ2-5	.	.	CASSLAQGGRSAQYF	TGTGCCAGCAGCTTAGCCCAGGGTGGCCGATCGGCCCAGTACTTC
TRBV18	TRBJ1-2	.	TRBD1	CASSPPSQGVFGYTF	TGTGCCAGCTCACCACCGTCACAGGGGGTTTTTGGCTACACCTTC
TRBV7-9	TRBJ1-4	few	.	CSSSLDSTNEKLFF	TGTTCCAGCAGTCTAGACTCCACTAATGAAAAACTGTTTTTT
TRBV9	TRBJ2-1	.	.	CASSALQGTTQNEQFF	TGTGCCAGCAGCGCCCTCCAGGGGACTACCCAAAATGAGCAGTTCTTC
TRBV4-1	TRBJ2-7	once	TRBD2	CASSQGLAGNYEQYF	TGCGCCAGCAGCCAGGGACTAGCGGGGAACTACGAGCAGTACTTC
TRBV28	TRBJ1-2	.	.	CASSFRGNYGYTF	TGTGCCAGCAGTTTCCGGGGGAACTATGGCTACACCTTC
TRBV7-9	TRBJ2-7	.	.	CASSSRDRPNEQYF	TGTGCCAGCAGTAGCCGCGATCGGCCAAACGAGCAGTACTTC
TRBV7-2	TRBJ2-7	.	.	CASSLVPELYEQYF	TGTGCCAGCAGCTTAGTCCCGGAGCTATACGAGCAGTACTTC
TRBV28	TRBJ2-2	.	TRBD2	CASSFESRLAGVAGELFF	TGTGCCAGCAGTTTCGAGTCCCGACTAGCGGGAGTGGCCGGGGAGCTGTTTTTT
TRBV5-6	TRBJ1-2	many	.	CASSQGSIRANYGYTF	TGTGCCAGCAGTCAGGGGTCAATCAGAGCTAACTATGGCTACACCTTC
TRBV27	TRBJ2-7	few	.	CASSNNYEQYF	TGTGCCAGCAGTAACAACTACGAGCAGTACTTC
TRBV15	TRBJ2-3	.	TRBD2	CATSSRWGGSGSTDTQYF	TGTGCCACCAGCAGTCGATGGGGGGGGAGTGGTAGCACAGATACGCAGTATTTT
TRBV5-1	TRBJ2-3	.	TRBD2	CASSHRTSGVPDTQYF	TGCGCCAGCAGCCATCGGACTAGCGGGGTACCGGATACGCAGTATTTT
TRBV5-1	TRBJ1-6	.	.	CASRLGPGRSSSPLHF	TGCGCCAGCAGATTAGGTCCTGGGAGGTCTAGTTCACCCCTCCACTTT
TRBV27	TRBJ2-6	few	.	CASQLRGAFAGANVLTF	TGTGCCAGCCAGTTACGGGGGGCGTTCGCTGGGGCCAACGTCCTGACTTTC
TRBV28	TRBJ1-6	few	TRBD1	CASSPTGIGSPLHF	TGTGCCAGCAGCCCGACAGGGATAGGGTCACCCCTCCACTTT
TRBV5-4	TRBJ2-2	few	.	CASSPTSTGELFF	TGTGCCAGCAGCCCTACTTCGACCGGGGAGCTGTTTTTT
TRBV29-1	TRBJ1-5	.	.	CSVRTAGLNQPQHF	TGCAGCGTTAGGACAGCAGGATTGAATCAGCCCCAGCATTTT
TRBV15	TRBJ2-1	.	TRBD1	CATSPLGQGNEQFF	TGTGCCACCAGCCCCCTCGGACAGGGCAATGAGCAGTTCTTC
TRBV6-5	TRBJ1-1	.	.	CASSYSGGNTEAFF	TGTGCCAGCAGTTACTCGGGGGGGAACACTGAAGCTTTCTTT
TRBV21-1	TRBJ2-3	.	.	CASPGGRQGATDTQYF	TGTGCCAGCCCGGGGGGGCGACAGGGGGCAACAGATACGCAGTATTTT
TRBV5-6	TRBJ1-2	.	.	CASSYNMGYTF	TGTGCCAGCAGCTACAACATGGGCTACACCTTC
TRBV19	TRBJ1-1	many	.	CASSVYRAGGTEAFF	TGTGCCAGTAGTGTATACAGGGCCGGGGGGACTGAAGCTTTCTTT
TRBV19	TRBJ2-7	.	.	CASSPGGLAPDEQYF	TGTGCCAGTAGCCCAGGAGGGTTGGCCCCCGACGAGCAGTACTTC
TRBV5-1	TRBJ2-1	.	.	CASSLGTLGRGNNEQFF	TGCGCCAGCAGCTTGGGAACCCTGGGCAGGGGTAACAATGAGCAGTTCTTC
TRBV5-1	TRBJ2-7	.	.	CASSLGTTGSYEQYF	TGCGCCAGCAGCTTGGGAACTACGGGGTCCTACGAGCAGTACTTC
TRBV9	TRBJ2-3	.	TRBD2	CASSVEASGGSTDTQYF	TGTGCCAGCAGCGTAGAGGCGAGCGGGGGAAGCACAGATACGCAGTATTTT
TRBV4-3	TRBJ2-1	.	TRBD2	CASSQDPGGRGSGAEQFF	TGCGCCAGCAGCCAAGATCCCGGCGGGAGAGGAAGTGGGGCTGAGCAGTTCTTC
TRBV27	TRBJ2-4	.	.	CASSSRDFPNIQYF	TGTGCCAGCAGTTCCCGGGACTTCCCAAACATTCAGTACTTC
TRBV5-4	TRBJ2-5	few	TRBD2	CASSSSGGGGVETQYF	TGTGCCAGCAGCTCTAGCGGGGGTGGGGGGGTGGAGACCCAGTACTTC
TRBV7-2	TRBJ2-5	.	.	CASEGDRRETQYF	TGTGCCAGCGAGGGGGATCGACGAGAGACCCAGTACTTC
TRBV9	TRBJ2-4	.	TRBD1	CASSVAEGQGSLKNIQYF	TGTGCCAGCAGCGTAGCCGAGGGACAGGGGTCCCTCAAAAACATTCAGTACTTC
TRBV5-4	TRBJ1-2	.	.	CASSPGPAYGYTF	TGTGCCAGCAGCCCAGGCCCGGCGTATGGCTACACCTTC
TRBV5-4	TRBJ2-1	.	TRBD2	CASSLALAGPQNEQFF	TGTGCCAGCAGCTTGGCGCTAGCGGGACCCCAGAATGAGCAGTTCTTC
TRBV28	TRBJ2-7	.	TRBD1	CASSTGQGRPQYF	TGTGCCAGCAGTACGGGACAGGGGAGACCTCAGTACTTC
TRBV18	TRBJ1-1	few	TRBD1	CASSPETGGNTEAFF	TGTGCCAGCTCACCCGAGACAGGGGGCAACACTGAAGCTTTCTTT
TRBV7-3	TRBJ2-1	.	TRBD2	CASSPYPGLAGVNEQFF	TGTGCCAGCAGCCCATACCCTGGACTAGCGGGAGTCAATGAGCAGTTCTTC
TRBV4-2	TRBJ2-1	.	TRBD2	CASSQGSGTSANEQFF	TGTGCCAGCAGCCAAGGGTCCGGGACTAGCGCCAATGAGCAGTTCTTC
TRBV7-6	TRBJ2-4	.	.	CASSPGRMRGSAKNIQYF	TGTGCCAGCAGCCCCGGCAGAATGAGGGGGTCAGCCAAAAACATTCAGTACTTC
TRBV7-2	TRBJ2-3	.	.	CASSPVGDTQYF	TGTGCCAGCAGCCCAGTCGGGGATACGCAGTATTTT
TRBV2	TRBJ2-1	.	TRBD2	CASSEVGGRLMGNEQFF	TGTGCCAGCAGTGAAGTTGGCGGGAGACTAATGGGGAATGAGCAGTTCTTC
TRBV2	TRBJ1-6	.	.	CASSEQGTPLHF	TGTGCCAGCAGTGAACAGGGGACACCCCTCCACTTT